The clone carrying this T cell receptor beta chain showed up just once. This record comes from a study of response to subunit inactivated influenza vaccine. A single record per CDR3 protein comes from TCRdb applying MiXCR to the RT-PCR reads. Of roughly 620,000 distinct CDR3 sequences listed, over 9% were seen once; the top ten hold roughly 11%. Germline CDR1 is SGDLS and CDR2 is YYNGEE. This CDR3 is built from 19 residues. Germline trimming cut 4 bases from V and 0 bases from J; bases unmatched to any gene: 16. These data also formed part of another study, on T cells expressing NK-cell markers. That paper adds: For TCR beta, cDNA was produced by 5'RACE template switching with UMIs. Most of the eight sequenced donors tested HCMV-seropositive; one tested seronegative.

This TCR derives from a man aged 45-65 years who received an inactivated influenza vaccine. The chain has TRBV9 and TRBJ2-3; 8 bases are a match to TRBD2. The sequenced sample was PBMCs from blood, obtained on the day of vaccination. CDR3 coding DNA: TGTGCCAGCAGCAATAGCGGGACCAGGGAACGGATAAGCACAGATACGCAGTATTTT. Translating gives CASSNSGTRERISTDTQYF.